This TCR beta chain appears in the sequencing data of a study of blood T cell repertoires in COVID-19. Repertoires were generated with immunoSEQ multiplex PCR, while TCRdb's copy carries only in-frame clones and drops some. There are fewer than 200,000 clones in the sample; roughly 80% occur only once, and roughly 12% lies in the top ten. Germline assignment: CDR1 SQVTM and CDR2 ANQGSEA. The CDR3 has 12 amino acids. V shed 4 bases and J shed 5 bases, with 12 bases lying between them. Participant-given clinical history determined each cohort assignment. This TCR came from a man aged 50 to 59 who had recovered from COVID-19. The V gene is TRBV29-1, the J gene TRBJ2-7; D is unclear. Sequencing was performed on PBMCs or T cells enriched from blood (not recorded which). The CDR3 DNA reads TGCAGCGTTGTAGAGGCCCGGGACGAGCAGTACTTC. Translated: CSVVEARDEQYF.